One sample yielded the 8 T cell receptor beta chains listed below, sequenced in a study of blood T cell repertoires in COVID-19. Produced via immunoSEQ multiplex PCR; TCRdb's table is partial and in-frame only. Of 100,000 or so clones in the sample, roughly 88% were seen once. The specimen sequenced was peripheral blood. These receptors were taken from a woman aged 55-69 years with acute or convalescent COVID-19.

This clone was observed once. This sequence joins TRBV30 and TRBJ2-3; tentative D call: TRBD2 (7 bases). The V end lost 0 bases, the J end lost 2 bases, and 12 bases lay between the germline ends. CDR1 is GTSNPN, CDR2 SVGIG, per germline (reference sequence). The length of the CDR3 is 15 residues. CDR3 loop: CAWSVGGGVTDTQYF. The CDR3 coding sequence is TGTGCCTGGAGTGTGGGCGGGGGCGTCACAGATACGCAGTATTTT. The full variable domain, in which reference TRBV30 and TRBJ2-3 provide the parts outside the CDR3, is SQTIHQWPATLVQPVGSPLSLECTVEGTSNPNLYWYRQAAGRGLQLLFYSVGIGQISSEVPQNLSASRPQDRQFILSSKKLLLSDSGFYLCAWSVGGGVTDTQYFGPGTRLTVL.

This clone has a single count. The rearrangement joins TRBV19 to TRBJ2-1; 7 positions match TRBD1. The CDR3 is 16 amino acids. The germline V gene encodes CDR1 LNHDA and CDR2 SQIVND (reference sequence). The trim removed 6 bases at V and 2 bases at J, leaving 10 bases unmatched. DNA of the CDR3: TGTGCCAGTAGCCCTCCTACAGGGGCCGCCTACAATGAGCAGTTCTTC. It specifies CASSPPTGAAYNEQFF.

In DNA, the CDR3 is TGTGCCAGCAGCCAAGCGGCGGTAAGGACTGAAGCTTTCTTT. Translated: CASSQAAVRTEAFF. The genes are TRBV3-1 (or the pseudogene TRBV3-2) and TRBJ1-1; D ambiguous. CDR3 length: 14 residues. Germline CDR1 LGHDT, CDR2 YNNKEL (reference sequence). The germline V and J ends were trimmed by 1 base and 5 bases, with 11 bases remaining between them.

J is TRBJ2-1 and V is TRBV6-5; 13 positions agree with TRBD2. This CDR3 has 16 residues. The germline CDR1 and CDR2 sequences are MNHEY and SVGAGI. V lost 2 bases to trimming and J lost 7 bases; unmatched junction nucleotides: 5. The CDR3 coding sequence is TGTGCCAGCAGTTACGGGACTAGCGGGATGGCGAATGAGCAGTTCTTC. Amino acids: CASSYGTSGMANEQFF.

The chain links TRBV13 to TRBJ2-2; 9 nucleotides agree with TRBD1. CDR3 length equals 16 residues. V gave up 5 bases and J gave up 4 bases; unmatched junction bases: 8. In germline, CDR1 is PRHDT, CDR2 FYEKMQ (reference sequence). The CDR3 nucleotides read TGTGCCAGCAGCCCGCCACAGGGGGCAGGCACCGGGGAGCTGTTTTTT. This gives the protein CASSPPQGAGTGELFF.

This chain uses TRBV5-1 with TRBJ2-3, with 9 bases that match TRBD2. This CDR3 is built from 15 residues. Germline loops: CDR1 SGHRS, CDR2 YFSETQ. The J segment lost 3 bases and the V segment lost 1 base, leaving 3 bases of the junction unmatched. CDR3 loop: CASSLTSGPTDTQYF. In DNA form, the CDR3 reads TGCGCCAGCAGCTTGACTAGCGGGCCGACAGATACGCAGTATTTT.

The rearrangement uses TRBV28 and TRBJ1-2; D call uncertain. This CDR3 is 17 amino acids long. The ends were cut back, 4 bases at V and 2 bases at J, with 20 bases in the middle. The V gene's germline CDR1 is MDHEN and CDR2 SYDVKM. The CDR3 DNA follows: TGTGCCAGCAGTTCAGGACTCGTCCTCACGTCCAACTATGGCTACACCTTC. Amino acids: CASSSGLVLTSNYGYTF.

This chain joins TRBV11-2 and TRBJ2-1; maybe TRBD1 (6 bases). Deletions cut 5 bases from V and 6 bases from J, with 17 bases between. Germline V gene lookup returns CDR1 SGHAT and CDR2 FQNNGV. The CDR3 has 15 residues. CDR3 nucleotide sequence: TGTGCCAGCAGCCCTTGGCTCAGGGGCTCCAATGAGCAGTTCTTC. It translates to CASSPWLRGSNEQFF.